This T cell receptor (beta chain) was recorded in a study of cytomegalovirus exposure and HLA in healthy donors. Study-level background: HLA-typed donors were the source of approximately 85 million unique TCRs, which an early data release held. Of over 350 genotyped donors, about 81% grouped in the Caucasian-associated ancestry cluster.

The PCR contained 60 Vbeta and 13 Jbeta primers. Data came from immunoSEQ multiplex PCR; TCRdb stores just in-frame clones and leaves some out. The data contain more than 90,000 clones, about three quarters of them seen just once; the ten biggest clones take up less than 9%. In germline, CDR1 is LNHDA, CDR2 SQIVND (reference sequence). The CDR3 runs 14 residues. V shed 5 bases, J shed 4 bases, and the junction held 5 bases outside the gene matches. The rearrangement joins TRBV19 to TRBJ2-7; TRBD1 aligns across 10 bases. Sample: PBMCs. This sequence originates from a man aged 35 to 55 in good health and CMV-seropositive. This CDR3 is CASSQRTGGYEQYF. The CDR3, as DNA: TGTGCCAGTAGTCAACGGACAGGGGGTTACGAGCAGTACTTC.